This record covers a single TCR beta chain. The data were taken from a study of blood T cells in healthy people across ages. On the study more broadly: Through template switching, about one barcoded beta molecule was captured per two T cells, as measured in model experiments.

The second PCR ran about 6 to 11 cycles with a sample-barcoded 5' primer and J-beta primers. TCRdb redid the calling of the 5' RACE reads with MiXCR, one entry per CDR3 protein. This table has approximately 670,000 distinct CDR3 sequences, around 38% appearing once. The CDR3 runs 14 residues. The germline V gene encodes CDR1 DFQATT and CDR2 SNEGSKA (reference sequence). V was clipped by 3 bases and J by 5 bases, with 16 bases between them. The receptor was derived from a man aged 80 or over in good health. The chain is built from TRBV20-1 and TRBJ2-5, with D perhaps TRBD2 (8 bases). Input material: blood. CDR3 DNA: TGCAGTGCTAGGTCGGGAGGGGGCCGGGAGACCCAGTACTTC. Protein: CSARSGGGRETQYF.